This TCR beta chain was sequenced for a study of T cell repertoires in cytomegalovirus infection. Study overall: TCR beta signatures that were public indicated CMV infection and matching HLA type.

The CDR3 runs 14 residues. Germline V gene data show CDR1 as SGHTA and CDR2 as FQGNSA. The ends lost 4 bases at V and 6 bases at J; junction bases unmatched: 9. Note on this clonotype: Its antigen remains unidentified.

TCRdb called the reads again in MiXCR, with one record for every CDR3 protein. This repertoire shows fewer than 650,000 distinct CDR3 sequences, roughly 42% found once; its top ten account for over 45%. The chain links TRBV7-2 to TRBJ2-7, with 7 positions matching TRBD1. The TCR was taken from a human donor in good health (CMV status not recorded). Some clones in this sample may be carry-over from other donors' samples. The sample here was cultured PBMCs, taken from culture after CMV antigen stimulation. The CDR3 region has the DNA TGTGCCAGCAGCTCCCACAGGGGTCTAAGCGAGCAGTACTTC. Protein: CASSSHRGLSEQYF.